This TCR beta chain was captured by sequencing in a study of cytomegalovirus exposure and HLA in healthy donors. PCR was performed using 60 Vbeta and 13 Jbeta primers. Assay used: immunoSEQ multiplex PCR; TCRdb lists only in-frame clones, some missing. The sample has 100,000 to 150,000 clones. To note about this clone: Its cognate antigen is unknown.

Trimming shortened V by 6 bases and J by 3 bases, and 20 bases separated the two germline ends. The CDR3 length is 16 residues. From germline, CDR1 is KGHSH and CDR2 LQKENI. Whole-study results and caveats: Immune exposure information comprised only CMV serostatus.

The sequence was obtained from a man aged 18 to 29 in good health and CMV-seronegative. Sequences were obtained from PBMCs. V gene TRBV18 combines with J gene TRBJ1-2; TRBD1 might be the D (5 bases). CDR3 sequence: CASSPKGIQGYYGYTF. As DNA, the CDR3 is TGTGCCAGCTCGCCAAAGGGGATCCAGGGCTACTATGGCTACACCTTC.